This T cell receptor beta chain was found in a study of identical twins' blood T cells. Study findings and constraints: Environmental influences on twin similarity could not be excluded. Mainly, cloneset size products determined shared clonotypes, twins included.

Notes on this clonotype: Its antigen is unknown.

Original processing methods: Per-library CDR3 reads ranged about 2.2 to 4 million; clonotypes, ~90,000 to ~550,000. TCRdb reanalysed the 5' RACE reads using MiXCR and keeps one entry per CDR3 protein. The V and J calls follow TCRdb's processing rather than the paper's. The profile shows about 370,000 distinct CDR3 sequences, about 28% of them singletons. V lost 2 bases and J lost 5; bases outside the gene matches: 3. The CDR3 covers 14 residues. Germline-derived CDR1 and CDR2 are KGHSY and FQNENV. Three pairs of healthy female monozygous twins were the donors. The clonotype comes from a woman aged 18 to 49 in good health. The chain is built from TRBV16 and TRBJ1-1; 9 positions match TRBD1. Material for sequencing was PBMCs. CDR3 in amino acids: CASSQRTGETEAFF. CDR3 in DNA: TGTGCCAGCAGCCAAAGGACAGGGGAGACTGAAGCTTTCTTT.